This T cell receptor beta chain was documented in a study of T cells after yellow fever vaccination. TCRdb re-called the 5' RACE reads through MiXCR, storing one row per CDR3 protein. The profile shows about 99,000 distinct CDR3 sequences, around 5.8% of them singletons. V was clipped by 1 base and J by 2 bases; unmatched bases: 12. Germline V CDR1 and CDR2: SGHVS, FNYEAQ. The length of the CDR3 is 18 residues. This clonotype was recorded a few times. The TCR sequence derives from a man in his late teens or twenties who received the YFV17D yellow fever vaccine. This sample comprised CD8+ T cells sorted from PBMCs, obtained 10 days after the yellow fever booster vaccination. V is TRBV7-6 and J is TRBJ2-5; 8 bases map to TRBD2. The CDR3 coding sequence is TGTGCCAGCAGCTTAGGGCCCGGGCGGGGGGCACTACAAGAGACCCAGTACTTC. It translates to CASSLGPGRGALQETQYF.